This T cell receptor beta chain was identified in a study of PD-1 blockade in classical Hodgkin lymphoma. Data came from immunoSEQ multiplex PCR; TCRdb stores just in-frame clones and leaves some out. The sample includes around 60,000 clones, about 90% seen only once; the top ten take about a tenth. The sample's time point: cycle 4 day 1 (C4D1), after more than five weeks of nivolumab. Every patient experienced relapse after autologous stem cell transplantation, and brentuximab vedotin exposure varied. This TCR came from a human donor with classical Hodgkin lymphoma. Material: peripheral blood mononuclear cells (PBMCs), obtained before the fourth cycle of nivolumab.

CDR3 residues: CASKVPGGNYGYTF. CDR3 DNA sequence: TGTGCCAGCAAGGTGCCAGGAGGGAACTATGGCTACACCTTC. V and J are TRBV2 and TRBJ1-2, with unresolved D. From germline, CDR1 is SNHLY and CDR2 FYNNEI. V dropped 7 bases and J dropped 2 bases, with 14 bases sitting between them. This CDR3 comprises 14 residues. The variable domain in full, with the rest retrieved from reference TRBV2 and TRBJ1-2, is EPEVTQTPSHQVTQMGQEVILRCVPISNHLYFYWYRQILGQKVEFLVSFYNNEISEKSEIFDDQFSVERPDGSNFTLKIRSTKLEDSAMYFCASKVPGGNYGYTFGSGTRLTVV.